This T cell receptor (beta chain) was sequenced during a study of identical twins. This clonotype was recorded a few times. V gave up 4 bases and J gave up 4 bases; unmatched junction bases: 10. CDR1 is KGHSH, CDR2 LQKENI, per germline. The CDR3 sequence is 17 residues long. Unique molecular identifiers were present on cDNA, and template switching added a universal primer site. TCRdb independently ran MiXCR on the 5' RACE reads; one entry per CDR3 protein. The sample includes under 350,000 distinct CDR3 sequences, nearly 9.5% seen only once; the top ten take 5.5% to 9%. These data were also reused for a study on yellow fever vaccine responses in identical twins.

The sequenced sample consisted of CD8+ T cells sorted from blood. This TCR came from a woman under 30 in good health. J is TRBJ2-5 and V is TRBV18, with 12 bases that match TRBD2. The CDR3 DNA reads as TGTGCCAGCTCACTGTCCGTGACTAGCGGGGGACTAGAGACCCAGTACTTC. Its protein is CASSLSVTSGGLETQYF.